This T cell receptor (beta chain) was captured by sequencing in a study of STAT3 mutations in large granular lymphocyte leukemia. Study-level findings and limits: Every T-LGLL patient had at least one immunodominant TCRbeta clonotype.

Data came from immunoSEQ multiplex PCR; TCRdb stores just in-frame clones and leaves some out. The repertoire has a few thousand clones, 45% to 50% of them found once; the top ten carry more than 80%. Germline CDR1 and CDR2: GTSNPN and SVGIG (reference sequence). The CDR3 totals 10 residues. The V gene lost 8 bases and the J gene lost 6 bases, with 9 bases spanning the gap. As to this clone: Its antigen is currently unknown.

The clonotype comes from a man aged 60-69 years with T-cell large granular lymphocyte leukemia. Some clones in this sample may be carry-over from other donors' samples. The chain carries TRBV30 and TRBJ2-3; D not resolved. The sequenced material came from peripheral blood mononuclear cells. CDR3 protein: CAQVSDTQYF. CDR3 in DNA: TGTGCCCAAGTTTCCGATACGCAGTATTTT.